This T cell receptor beta chain was sequenced during a study of vaccination and CD4 T cells after COVID-19 (dated by TCRdb to between 2021 and 2023). Looking at the study overall: Every convalescent patient had a positive nasal swab PCR test for SARS-CoV-2, with mild disease in eight to ten patients and severe disease in one. The convalescent cohort included six males and four females, with two Hispanic individuals, seven Caucasians, two Asians and one multiracial person. Each participant got two doses of either the Pfizer-BioNTech BNT162b2 vaccine (n=8) or the Moderna mRNA-1273 vaccine (n=2). Post-COVID blood samples from convalescent patients were collected a median of about 100 days after diagnosis, with a range of about 35 to 180 days. Post-vaccine blood samples were obtained a median of approximately 74 days after the second vaccine dose, with a range of roughly 12 to 250 days. The cultures were stimulated with overlapping spike peptide pools from SARS-CoV-2 and from the common cold coronaviruses HCoV-NL63, HCoV-OC43 and HCoV-229E. Control cultures received a CEFX viral epitope pool as the positive control, an HIV-1 Nef peptide pool as the negative control, or no peptide. In around 10 COVID-19 convalescent patients and 4 infection-naive healthy vaccine recipients, researchers compared the spike-specific CD4+ TCR repertoire from before mRNA vaccination with the repertoire from after. Results and caveats for the whole study, not just this receptor: Of the vaccine-specific clones found in convalescent patients, nearly all (304 of 307) were mono-reactive for SARS-CoV-2 spike instead of being cross-reactive with common cold coronaviruses. Among convalescent patients, a median roughly 90% of the SARS-CoV-2-reactive clones seen after vaccination appeared only after vaccination, which suggests priming specific to the vaccine. The number of convalescent patients in the study was relatively small, and the study did not examine early timepoints following natural infection. The median count of SARS-CoV-2-reactive clonotypes went up from some 23 after infection to 38 after vaccination, although the change was not significant.

Preparation of the library involved PCR. At the Johns Hopkins FTIC core, DNA from the cultured CD4+ T cells underwent TCR sequencing with the Oncomine TCR Beta short-read assay. The QIAamp micro DNA kit was used to extract genomic DNA from the cultured CD4+ T cells. Oncomine TCR Beta libraries from cultured CD4+ T cells were pooled using unique dual indexes and sequenced on an Illumina iSeq 100. As for how the authors treated the data: Non-productive sequences were removed, and CDR3s not starting with C, not ending with F or W, or shorter than 7 amino acids were discarded. The MANAFEST web application identified antigen-specific clonotypes by comparing peptide-stimulated wells against reference wells and other culture wells. An FDR below 0.05, an odds ratio above 5, and a productive frequency above 0.1% in at least two of three replicate wells were required for clones to be considered positive. A clonotype counted as cross-reactive if it showed significant expansion both in the SARS-CoV-2 spike wells and in at least one common cold coronavirus spike condition. Levenshtein distances (stringdist) and unrooted phylogenetic trees (ape) in R version 3.6.1 were used to assess CDR3 homology. The public sequencing data were trimmed at Q25 with fastp and processed into clonotypes with MiXCR by TCRdb, which kept only in-frame beta chains. A single entry per CDR3 protein holds the most common genes and DNA from its merged rows. TCRdb, not the original authors, processed these V and J calls. This sample comprises over 20,000 distinct CDR3 sequences, 48% of them detected only once. Clones ranked in the top ten supply 5% to 6.5% of the sample.

Comment on this clonotype: The antigen it binds to is not known. It has no much larger one-base neighbor in the sample; base qualities were not kept.

The sample's treatment or condition label is to be understood as: roughly 10-day PBMC culture with coronavirus spike peptide pools or control peptides (ViraFEST assay). The ViraFEST assay, used in the study, expanded antigen-specific T cells with peptide pools and then identified the expanded clonotypes through TCR sequencing. The convalescent patients' positive SARS-CoV-2 PCR tests fell between March and December 2020, which was before the Alpha, Beta and Delta variants emerged in the United States. PBMCs were cultured at two million per well in IMDM supplemented with about 5% human AB serum and 8.5 to 10 IU/ml IL-2, with approximately 11 ug/ml peptide pools added. On days 3 and 7, half of the culture medium was replaced with fresh IL-2-containing medium. CD4+ T cells were isolated after less than twelve days of culture through negative selection using the EasySep CD4+ T cell isolation kit. Ficoll-Paque Plus gradient centrifugation was used to isolate PBMCs from whole blood, and the isolated PBMCs were then either used fresh or cryopreserved at -140C. Culture conditions were generally each tested in triplicate wells.

As encoded in the germline V gene (reference sequence), CDR1 is DFQATT while CDR2 is SNEGSKA. The cysteine opens and the phenylalanine closes a CDR3 of 14 amino acids. This entry keeps only the CDR3 DNA: 42 bases, framed from base 1. Cut back by 4 bases and 1 base, the V and J ends lie 11 bases apart. This sequence originates from a human donor who had recovered from COVID-19. The chain was built from TRBV20-1 and TRBJ1-5, with the identity of the D gene unclear. The sample comprised CD4+ T cells from blood, cultured in vitro. The CDR3 loop reads CSANPGLSNQPQHF. The bases are TGCAGTGCTAACCCCGGACTAAGCAATCAGCCCCAGCATTTT.